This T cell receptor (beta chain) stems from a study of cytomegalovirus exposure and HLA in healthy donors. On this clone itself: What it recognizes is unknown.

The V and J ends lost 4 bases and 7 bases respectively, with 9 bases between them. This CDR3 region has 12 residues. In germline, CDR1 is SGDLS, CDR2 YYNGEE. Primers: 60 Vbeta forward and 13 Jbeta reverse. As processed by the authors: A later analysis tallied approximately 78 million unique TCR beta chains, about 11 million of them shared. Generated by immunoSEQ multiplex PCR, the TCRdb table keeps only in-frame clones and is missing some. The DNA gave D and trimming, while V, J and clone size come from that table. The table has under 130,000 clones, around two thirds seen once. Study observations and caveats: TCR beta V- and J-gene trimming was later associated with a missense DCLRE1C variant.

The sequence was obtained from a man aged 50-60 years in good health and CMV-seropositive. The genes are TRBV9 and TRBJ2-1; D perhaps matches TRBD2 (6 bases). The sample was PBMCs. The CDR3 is CASSPGRNEQFF. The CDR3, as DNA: TGTGCCAGCAGCCCTGGGAGGAATGAGCAGTTCTTC. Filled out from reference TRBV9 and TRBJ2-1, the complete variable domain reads DSGVTQTPKHLITATGQRVTLRCSPRSGDLSVYWYQQSLDQGLQFLIQYYNGEERAKGNILERFSAQQFPDLHSELNLSSLELGDSALYFCASSPGRNEQFFGPGTRLTVL.